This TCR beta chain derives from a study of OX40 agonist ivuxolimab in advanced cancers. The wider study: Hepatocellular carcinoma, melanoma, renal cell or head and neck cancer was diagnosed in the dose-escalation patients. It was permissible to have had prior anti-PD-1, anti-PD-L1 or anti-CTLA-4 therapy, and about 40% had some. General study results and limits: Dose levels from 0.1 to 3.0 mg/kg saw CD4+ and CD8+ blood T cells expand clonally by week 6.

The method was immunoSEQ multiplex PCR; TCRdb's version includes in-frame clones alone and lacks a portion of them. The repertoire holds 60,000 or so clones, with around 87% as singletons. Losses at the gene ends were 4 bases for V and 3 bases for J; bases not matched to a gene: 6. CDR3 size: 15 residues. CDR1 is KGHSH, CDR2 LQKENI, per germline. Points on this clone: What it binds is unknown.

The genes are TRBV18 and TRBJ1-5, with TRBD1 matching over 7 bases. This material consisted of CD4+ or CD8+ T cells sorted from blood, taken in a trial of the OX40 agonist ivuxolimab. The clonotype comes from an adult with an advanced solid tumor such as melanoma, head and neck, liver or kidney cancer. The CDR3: CASSLRDSLNQPQHF. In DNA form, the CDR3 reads TGTGCCAGCTCACTACGGGACAGCCTCAATCAGCCCCAGCATTTT. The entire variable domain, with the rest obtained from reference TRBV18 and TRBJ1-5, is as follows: NAGVMQNPRHLVRRRGQEARLRCSPMKGHSHVYWYRQLPEEGLKFMVYLQKENIIDESGMPKERFSAEFPKEGPSILRIQQVVRGDSAAYFCASSLRDSLNQPQHFGDGTRLSIL.